The clone carrying this T cell receptor (beta chain) was counted only a few times. The antigen is unknown. This record comes from a study of beta chain features in type 1 diabetes. Study results and limitations: Moderate yet significant TCRB CDR3 shortening was seen in Type 1 diabetes patients in all four CD4+ subsets.

The V and J ends lost 3 bases and 1 base, in that order; junction bases with no gene match: 10. The CDR3 totals 17 residues. Germline V gene data show CDR1 as LNHDA and CDR2 as SQIVND (reference sequence). All of the isolated RNA was reverse transcribed, so expressed TCRB transcripts were sequenced. TCRdb's table, derived via immunoSEQ multiplex PCR, lists solely in-frame clones and lacks some. The sample consists of 600,000 to 700,000 clones, about an eighth of them appearing once. Material: naive CD4+ T cells from blood. The TCR was taken from a man aged 18 to 35 with type 1 diabetes. The J gene is TRBJ2-5, the V gene TRBV19; 8 bases align to TRBD2. The CDR3 reads CASSMTGASGFQETQYF. CDR3 nucleotides: TGTGCCAGTAGTATGACCGGGGCTAGCGGGTTCCAAGAGACCCAGTACTTC.